The entry below describes one TCR beta chain. Its antigen is currently unknown. This sample is part of a study of cytotoxic CD8 clonotypes in ibrutinib-treated CLL. Study-wide background: The cohort had 11 relapsed/refractory and approximately 14 treatment-naive patients, 17 IGHV unmutated. Treatment had run for a median around 12 months, range 6 to 36, when response samples were taken. Among the samples, the mean was about 270,000 productive templates and roughly 94,000 productive rearrangements. Whole-study results and caveats: Clonality rose at ibrutinib response, held steady in sustained remission, and fell toward baseline at progression.

The protocol was immunoSEQ multiplex PCR, while the TCRdb copy is restricted to in-frame clones and leaves out a portion. This sample has roughly 180,000 clones, with over 60% found just once. This CDR3 has 15 residues. In germline, CDR1 is KGHSH, CDR2 LQKENI. The trim removed 0 bases at V and 4 bases at J, leaving 0 bases unmatched. Sequences were derived from PBMCs, sampled after 24 months of ibrutinib treatment. The sequence derives from a human donor with chronic lymphocytic leukemia. The chain uses TRBV18 and TRBJ2-1; 10 bases map to TRBD1. The CDR3 DNA reads TGTGCCAGCTCACCACCGGGACAGGGGTACAATGAGCAGTTCTTC. Translation gives CASSPPGQGYNEQFF. Together with reference TRBV18 and TRBJ2-1, the CDR3 gives the full variable domain: NAGVMQNPRHLVRRRGQEARLRCSPMKGHSHVYWYRQLPEEGLKFMVYLQKENIIDESGMPKERFSAEFPKEGPSILRIQQVVRGDSAAYFCASSPPGQGYNEQFFGPGTRLTVL.